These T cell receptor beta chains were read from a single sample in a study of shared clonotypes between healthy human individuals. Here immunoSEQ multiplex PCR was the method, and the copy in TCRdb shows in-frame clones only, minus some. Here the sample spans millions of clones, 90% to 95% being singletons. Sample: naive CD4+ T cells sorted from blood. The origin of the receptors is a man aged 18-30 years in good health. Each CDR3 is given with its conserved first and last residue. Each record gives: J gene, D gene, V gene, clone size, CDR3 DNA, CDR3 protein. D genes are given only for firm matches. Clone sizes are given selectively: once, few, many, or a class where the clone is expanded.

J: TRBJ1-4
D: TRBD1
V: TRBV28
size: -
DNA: TGTGCCAGCAGCCTATCCGGACAGGGCGATCACGAAAAACTGTTTTTT
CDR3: CASSLSGQGDHEKLFF

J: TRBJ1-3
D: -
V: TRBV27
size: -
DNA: TGTGCCAGCAGTTTACGGGGGTATACTGGAAACACCATATATTTT
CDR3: CASSLRGYTGNTIYF

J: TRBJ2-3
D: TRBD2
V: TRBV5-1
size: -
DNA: TGCGCCAGCAGCTTGCCAGGGACTAGCGGCACAGATACGCAGTATTTT
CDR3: CASSLPGTSGTDTQYF

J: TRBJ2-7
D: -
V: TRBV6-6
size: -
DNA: TGTGCCAGCAGTTACTCGGGGGGGGCCGCCTACGAGCAGTACTTC
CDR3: CASSYSGGAAYEQYF

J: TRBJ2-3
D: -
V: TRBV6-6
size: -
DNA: TGTGCCAGCAGTCCGTCCGGGGTCAGCACAGATACGCAGTATTTT
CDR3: CASSPSGVSTDTQYF

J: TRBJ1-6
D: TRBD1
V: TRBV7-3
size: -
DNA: TGTGCCAGCAGCGAACAGGGACAGGGATTCTCACCCCTCCACTTT
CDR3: CASSEQGQGFSPLHF

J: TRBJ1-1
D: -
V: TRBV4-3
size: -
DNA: TGCGCCAGCAGCCAATTTGGGGGAGGGACTGAAGCTTTCTTT
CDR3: CASSQFGGGTEAFF

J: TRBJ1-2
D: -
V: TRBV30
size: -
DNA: TGTGCCTGGAGTGTTAAGGGGCTCCCCTATGGCTACACCTTC
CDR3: CAWSVKGLPYGYTF

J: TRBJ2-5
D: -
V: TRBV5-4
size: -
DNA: TGTGCCAGCAGCCGTGGGACCCAGTACTTC
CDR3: CASSRGTQYF

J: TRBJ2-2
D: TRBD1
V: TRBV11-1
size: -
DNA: TGTGCCAGCAGCTTGTCCCGGGACAGGAACACCGGGGAGCTGTTTTTT
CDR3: CASSLSRDRNTGELFF

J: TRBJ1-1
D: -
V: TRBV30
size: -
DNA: TGTGCCTGGAGTGTAGGTACAGGGAGGGCTGAAGCTTTCTTT
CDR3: CAWSVGTGRAEAFF

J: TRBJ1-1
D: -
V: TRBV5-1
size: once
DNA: TGCGCCAGCAGCCCGCCCCAAACAGCTCACATCACTGAAGCTTTCTTT
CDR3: CASSPPQTAHITEAFF

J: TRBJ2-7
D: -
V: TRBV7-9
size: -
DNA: TGTGCCAGCAGCGGGAGGACCTACGAGCAGTACTTC
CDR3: CASSGRTYEQYF

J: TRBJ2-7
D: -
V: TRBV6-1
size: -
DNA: TGTGCCAGCAGTTACATGGAGCAGTACTTC
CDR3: CASSYMEQYF

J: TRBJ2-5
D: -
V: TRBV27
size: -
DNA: TGTGCCAGCAGTCGCTCGGGGTACCAAGAGACCCAGTACTTC
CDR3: CASSRSGYQETQYF

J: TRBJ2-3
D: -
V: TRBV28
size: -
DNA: TGTGCCAGCAGCCCTCGCACAGATACGCAGTATTTT
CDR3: CASSPRTDTQYF

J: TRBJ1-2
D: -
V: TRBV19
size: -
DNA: TGTGCCAGTAGTGTGGGGGATTATGGCTACACCTTC
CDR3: CASSVGDYGYTF

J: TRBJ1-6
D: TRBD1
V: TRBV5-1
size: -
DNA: TGCGCCAGCAGCCCCGGGACAGCGAATTCACCCCTCCACTTT
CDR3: CASSPGTANSPLHF

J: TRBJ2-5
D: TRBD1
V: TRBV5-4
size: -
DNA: TGTGCCAGCAGCTTGGGGGACAGGGCCCAAGAGACCCAGTACTTC
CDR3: CASSLGDRAQETQYF

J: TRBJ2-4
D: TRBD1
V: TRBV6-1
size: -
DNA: TGTGCCAGCACTCTGCGTCCCGGGACAGGGGACATTCAGTACTTC
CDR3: CASTLRPGTGDIQYF

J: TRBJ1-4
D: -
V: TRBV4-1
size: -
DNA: TGCGCCAGCAGCCAAGCTCCGTTCCGGGCAGCAACTAATGAAAAACTGTTTTTT
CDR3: CASSQAPFRAATNEKLFF

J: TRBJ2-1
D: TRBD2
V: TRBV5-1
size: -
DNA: TGCGCCAGCAGCTTGGATGGGCGGGGGTCCTACAATGAGCAGTTCTTC
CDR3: CASSLDGRGSYNEQFF

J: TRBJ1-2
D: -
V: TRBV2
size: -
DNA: TGTGCCAGCACTGACGGCACCTATGGCTACACCTTC
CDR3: CASTDGTYGYTF

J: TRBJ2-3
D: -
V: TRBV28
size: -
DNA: TGTGCCATTAAGTCAGGGCCAGATACGCAGTATTTT
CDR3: CAIKSGPDTQYF

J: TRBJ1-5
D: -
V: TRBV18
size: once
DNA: TGTGCCAGCTCACCTGGGCCAGACCAGCCCCAGCATTTT
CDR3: CASSPGPDQPQHF

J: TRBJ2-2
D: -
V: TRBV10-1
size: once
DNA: TGCGCCAGCGGGCCAAACACCGGGGAGCTGTTTTTT
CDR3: CASGPNTGELFF

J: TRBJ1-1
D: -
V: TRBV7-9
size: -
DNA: TGTGCCAGCAGCTCGTCGGGGCGGACCGGCACTGAAGCTTTCTTT
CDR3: CASSSSGRTGTEAFF

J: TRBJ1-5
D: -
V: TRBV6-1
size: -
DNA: TGTGCCAGCAGTGAAGGGGATCCTCGTGGGGGCCAGCCCCAGCATTTT
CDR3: CASSEGDPRGGQPQHF

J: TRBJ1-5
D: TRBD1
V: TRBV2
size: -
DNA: TGTGCCAGCAGTGCAACGGACAGGGAGGGTCAGCCCCAGCATTTT
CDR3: CASSATDREGQPQHF

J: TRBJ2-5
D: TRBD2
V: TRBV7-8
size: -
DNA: TGTGCCAGCAGCTTAGCTCCCCCCCCTAGCGGGAGCTACTTC
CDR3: CASSLAPPPSGSYF

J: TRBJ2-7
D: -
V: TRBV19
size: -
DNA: TGTGCCAGTAGAACTAGGAGCGGTTCCTACGAGCAGTACTTC
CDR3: CASRTRSGSYEQYF

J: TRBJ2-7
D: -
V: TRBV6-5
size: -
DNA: TGTGCCAGCAGTTATCCAGCCCTCTCCGGCGAGCAGTACTTC
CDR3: CASSYPALSGEQYF